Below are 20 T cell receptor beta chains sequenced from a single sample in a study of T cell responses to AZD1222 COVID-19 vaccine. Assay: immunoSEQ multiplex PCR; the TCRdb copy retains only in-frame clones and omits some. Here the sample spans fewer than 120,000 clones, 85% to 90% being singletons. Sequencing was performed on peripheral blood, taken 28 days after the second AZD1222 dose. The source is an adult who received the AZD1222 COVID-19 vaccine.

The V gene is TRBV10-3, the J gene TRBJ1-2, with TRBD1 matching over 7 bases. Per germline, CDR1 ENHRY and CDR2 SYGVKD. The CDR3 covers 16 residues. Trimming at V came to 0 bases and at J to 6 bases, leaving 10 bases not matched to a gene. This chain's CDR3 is CAISESRGGASDGYTF. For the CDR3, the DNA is TGTGCCATCAGTGAGTCTAGAGGGGGCGCGTCTGATGGCTACACCTTC.

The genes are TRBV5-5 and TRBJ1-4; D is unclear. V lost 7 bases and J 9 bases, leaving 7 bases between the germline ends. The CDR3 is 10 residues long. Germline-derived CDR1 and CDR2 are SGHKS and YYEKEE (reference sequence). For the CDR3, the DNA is TGTGCCAGCCCCCGACAAAAACTGTTTTTT. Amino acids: CASPRQKLFF.

The DNA of the CDR3 is TGTGCCAGCAGTTTACCACCCCGGTTAGGGGGCAATGGCTACACCTTC. It translates to CASSLPPRLGGNGYTF. The gene calls are TRBV28 and TRBJ1-2; TRBD1 aligns across 7 bases. J was trimmed by 6 bases and V by 2 bases; bases with no gene match: 12. The CDR3 totals 16 residues. Germline V gene lookup returns CDR1 MDHEN and CDR2 SYDVKM.

The CDR3, as DNA: TGTGCCAGCAGCCAAGAGGTAGATCAGCCCCAGCATTTT. The encoded protein is CASSQEVDQPQHF. The chain recombines TRBV3-1 (or the pseudogene TRBV3-2) with TRBJ1-5, with unresolved D. The V end was cut by 0 bases, the J end by 5 bases, with 5 bases between. The V gene's germline CDR1 is LGHDT and CDR2 YNNKEL (reference sequence). There are 13 residues in the CDR3.

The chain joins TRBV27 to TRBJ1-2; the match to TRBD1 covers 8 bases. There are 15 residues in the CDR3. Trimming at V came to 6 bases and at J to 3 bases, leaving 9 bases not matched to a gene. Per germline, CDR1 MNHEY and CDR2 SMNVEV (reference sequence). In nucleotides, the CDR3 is TGTGCCAGCAGCCAAACAGGGGGAGCTGACTATGGCTACACCTTC. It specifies CASSQTGGADYGYTF.

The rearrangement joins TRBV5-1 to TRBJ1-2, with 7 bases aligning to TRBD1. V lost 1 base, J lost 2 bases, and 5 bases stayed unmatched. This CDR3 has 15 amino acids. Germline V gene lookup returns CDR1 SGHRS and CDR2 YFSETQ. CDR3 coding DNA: TGCGCCAGCAGCTTGACAGGGGAACCAAACTATGGCTACACCTTC. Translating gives CASSLTGEPNYGYTF. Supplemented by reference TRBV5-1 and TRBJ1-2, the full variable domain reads KAGVTQTPRYLIKTRGQQVTLSCSPISGHRSVSWYQQTPGQGLQFLFEYFSETQRNKGNFPGRFSGRQFSNSRSEMNVSTLELGDSALYLCASSLTGEPNYGYTFGSGTRLTVV.

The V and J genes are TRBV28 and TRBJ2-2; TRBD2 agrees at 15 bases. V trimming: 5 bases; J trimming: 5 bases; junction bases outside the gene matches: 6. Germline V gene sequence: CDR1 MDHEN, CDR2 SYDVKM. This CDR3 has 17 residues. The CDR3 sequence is CASSLEGLAGGTGELFF. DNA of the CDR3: TGTGCCAGCAGTCTCGAGGGACTAGCGGGAGGAACCGGGGAGCTGTTTTTT.

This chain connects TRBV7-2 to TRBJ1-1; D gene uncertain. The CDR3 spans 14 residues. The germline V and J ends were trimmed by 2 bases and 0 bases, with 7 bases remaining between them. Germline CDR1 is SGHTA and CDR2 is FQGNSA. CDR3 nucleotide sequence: TGTGCCAGCAGCTTATTCGGCATGAACACTGAAGCTTTCTTT. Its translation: CASSLFGMNTEAFF.

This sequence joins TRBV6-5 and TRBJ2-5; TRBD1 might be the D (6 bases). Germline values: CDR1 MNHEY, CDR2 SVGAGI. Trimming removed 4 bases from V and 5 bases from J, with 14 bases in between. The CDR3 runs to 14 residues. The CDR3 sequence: CASSSTGFEETQYF. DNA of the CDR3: TGTGCCAGCAGTTCCACAGGGTTTGAGGAGACCCAGTACTTC.

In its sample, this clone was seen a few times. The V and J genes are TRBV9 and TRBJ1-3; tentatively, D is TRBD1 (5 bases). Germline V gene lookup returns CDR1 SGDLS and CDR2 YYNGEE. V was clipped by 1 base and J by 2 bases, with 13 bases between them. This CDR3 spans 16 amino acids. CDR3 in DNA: TGTGCCAGCAGCGTAAGCTCGGGGACGACTGGAAACACCATATATTTT. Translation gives CASSVSSGTTGNTIYF.

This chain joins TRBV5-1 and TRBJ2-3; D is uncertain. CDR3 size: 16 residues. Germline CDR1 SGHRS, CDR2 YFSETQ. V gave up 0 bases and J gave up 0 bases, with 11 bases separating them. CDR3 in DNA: TGCGCCAGCAGCTTGGGGGGAACCAGGAGCACAGATACGCAGTATTTT. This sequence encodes CASSLGGTRSTDTQYF.

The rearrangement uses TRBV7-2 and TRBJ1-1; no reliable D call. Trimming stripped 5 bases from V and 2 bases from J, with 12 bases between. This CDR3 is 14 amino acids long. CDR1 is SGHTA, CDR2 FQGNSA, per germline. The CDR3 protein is CASSASRGNTEAFF. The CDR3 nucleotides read TGTGCCAGCAGCGCGAGTCGGGGAAACACTGAAGCTTTCTTT.

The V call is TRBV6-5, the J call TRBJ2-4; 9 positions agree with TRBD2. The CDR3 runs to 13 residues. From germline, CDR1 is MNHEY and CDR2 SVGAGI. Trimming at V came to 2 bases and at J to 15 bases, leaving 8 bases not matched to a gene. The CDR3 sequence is CASSYERGVLLYF. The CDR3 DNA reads TGTGCCAGCAGTTACGAGCGGGGGGTATTATTGTACTTC.

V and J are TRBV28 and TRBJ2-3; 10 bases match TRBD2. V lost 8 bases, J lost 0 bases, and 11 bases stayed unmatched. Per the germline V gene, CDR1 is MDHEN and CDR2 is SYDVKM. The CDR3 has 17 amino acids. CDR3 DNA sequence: TGTGCCAGCCCCCCTAGCGGGAGTGGGGCTAGCACAGATACGCAGTATTTT. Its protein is CASPPSGSGASTDTQYF.

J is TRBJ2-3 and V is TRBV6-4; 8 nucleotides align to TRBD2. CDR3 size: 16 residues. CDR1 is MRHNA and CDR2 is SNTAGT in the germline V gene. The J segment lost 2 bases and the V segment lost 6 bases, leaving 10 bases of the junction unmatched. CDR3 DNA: TGTGCCAGCAGCTCCCAGGCAGCGGGGGTCACAGATACGCAGTATTTT. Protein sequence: CASSSQAAGVTDTQYF.

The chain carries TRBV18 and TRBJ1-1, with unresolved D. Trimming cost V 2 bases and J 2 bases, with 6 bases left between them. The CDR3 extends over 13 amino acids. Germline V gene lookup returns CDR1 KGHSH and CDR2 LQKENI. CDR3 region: CASSPNRNTEAFF. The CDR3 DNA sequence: TGTGCCAGCTCACCAAACAGAAACACTGAAGCTTTCTTT.

The CDR3 region is CASGPPGQGLDTQYF. The DNA of the CDR3 is TGTGCTAGTGGTCCCCCGGGACAGGGATTAGATACGCAGTATTTT. V is TRBV12-5 and J is TRBJ2-3, with 9 bases lining up with TRBD1. Germline CDR1 reads LGHNT; CDR2 reads FRNRAP. Trimming took 5 bases from V and 5 from J; bases not matched to a gene: 8. This CDR3 has 15 amino acids. The whole variable domain, filled in from reference TRBV12-5 and TRBJ2-3, reads DARVTQTPRHKVTEMGQEVTMRCQPILGHNTVFWYRQTMMQGLELLAYFRNRAPLDDSGMPKDRFSAEMPDATLATLKIQPSEPRDSAVYFCASGPPGQGLDTQYFGPGTRLTVL.

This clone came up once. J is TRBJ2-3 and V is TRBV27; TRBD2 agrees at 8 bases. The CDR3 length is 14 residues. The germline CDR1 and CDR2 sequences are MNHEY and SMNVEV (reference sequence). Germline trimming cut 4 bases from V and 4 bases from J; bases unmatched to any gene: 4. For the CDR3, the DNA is TGTGCCAGCAGTTCGCCGGGACTAGCAGATACGCAGTATTTT. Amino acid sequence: CASSSPGLADTQYF.

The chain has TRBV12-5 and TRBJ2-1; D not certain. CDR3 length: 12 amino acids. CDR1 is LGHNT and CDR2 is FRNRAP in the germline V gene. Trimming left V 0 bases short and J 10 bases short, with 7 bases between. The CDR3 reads CASGLVFWEQFF. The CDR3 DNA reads TGTGCTAGTGGTTTGGTATTCTGGGAGCAGTTCTTC.

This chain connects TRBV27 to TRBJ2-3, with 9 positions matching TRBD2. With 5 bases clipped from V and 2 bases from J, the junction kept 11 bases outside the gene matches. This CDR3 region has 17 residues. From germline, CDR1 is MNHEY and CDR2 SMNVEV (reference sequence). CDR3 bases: TGTGCCAGCAGTACACCCCAGACTAGCGGTTCCACAGATACGCAGTATTTT. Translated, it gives CASSTPQTSGSTDTQYF.